The rows below give T cell receptor beta chains drawn from one sample of a study of breast tumors, draining lymph nodes, adjacent tissues. One entry per CDR3 protein results from TCRdb running MiXCR on the multiplex PCR reads. The table shows about 180,000 distinct CDR3 sequences, with about 34% occurring only once. Sequenced: axillary lymph node tissue. The receptors derive from a female donor with breast cancer. Some clones in this sample may be carry-over from other donors' samples. Each CDR3 is given with its conserved first and last residue. A D gene is named only where the DNA matches it firmly. Only some rows state a clone size, as once, few, many or a class for expanded clones.

>TRBV9|many|TRBJ1-4|-
TGTGCCAGCAGTACAGGGATCTCTAATGAAAAACTGTTTTTT
CASSTGISNEKLFF
>TRBV7-2|-|TRBJ2-7|TRBD1
TGTGCCAGCAGCTCCCGCCTACAGGGGCCCTACGAGCAGTGTTTC
CASSSRLQGPYEQCF
>TRBV3-1|-|TRBJ1-1|-
TGTGCCAGCAGCCCCGACTGGATAGCCTTGAACACTGAAGCTTTCTTT
CASSPDWIALNTEAFF
>TRBV25-1|few|TRBJ1-5|-
TGTGCCAGCAGTGAATATTGGGGTGAGCCCCAGCATTTT
CASSEYWGEPQHF
>TRBV27|-|TRBJ2-6|-
TGTGCCAGACCTCAAAGGCAGGGGGCCAACGTCCTGACTTTC
CARPQRQGANVLTF
>TRBV4-3|many|TRBJ2-3|-
TGCGCCAGCAGCCCGCGAGGGAGGGATACGCAGTATTTT
CASSPRGRDTQYF
>TRBV28|-|TRBJ1-5|TRBD1
TGTGCCAGCAGGACAGGGACAGGGTTATCTCAGCCCCAGCATTTT
CASRTGTGLSQPQHF
>TRBV27|many|TRBJ2-7|-
TGTGCCAGCAGTTTACCCGACCAGAGGGAGCAGTACTTC
CASSLPDQREQYF
>TRBV16|many|TRBJ1-6|TRBD1
TGTGCCAGCAGCAAGGACAGGGGTCTTTCACCCCTCCACTTT
CASSKDRGLSPLHF
>TRBV9|-|TRBJ1-1|-
TGTGCCAGCAGCGTAGGTGTTGACGTTAGGAACACTGAAGCTTTCTTT
CASSVGVDVRNTEAFF
>TRBV10-1|many|TRBJ2-7|-
TGCGCCAGCATGATAGGCTCAACAAACTACGAGCAGTACTTC
CASMIGSTNYEQYF
>TRBV24-1|-|TRBJ2-5|-
TGTGCCACCAGTGCAGACAGTGTCCGAGAGACCCAGCACTTC
CATSADSVRETQHF
>TRBV28|many|TRBJ2-7|TRBD1
TGTGCCAGCGGACAGGGGAGGGACGAGCAGTACTTC
CASGQGRDEQYF
>TRBV2|many|TRBJ1-3|-
TGTGCCAGCAGGCGGTGGATAGATGCTGGAAACACCATATATTTT
CASRRWIDAGNTIYF
>TRBV28|-|TRBJ1-5|-
TGTGCCAGCAGGCACCGGGACTCCCAGCATTTT
CASRHRDSQHF
>TRBV5-1|many|TRBJ2-5|-
TGCGCCAGCAGCCAAGGGGGGCTCCATGGCGCGGAGACCCAGTACTTC
CASSQGGLHGAETQYF
>TRBV19|many|TRBJ2-1|-
TGTGCCAGTAGTACCCCGGGACGGAATGAGCAGTTCTTC
CASSTPGRNEQFF
>TRBV5-1|many|TRBJ2-7|-
TGCGCCAGCAGCGCGCGACCACAGGGGGGGGGTGGGGACGAGCAGTACTTC
CASSARPQGGGGDEQYF
>TRBV10-1|-|TRBJ2-2|TRBD1
TGCGCCAGCAGGGGACAGGGAGAAAACACCGGGGAGCTGTTTTTT
CASRGQGENTGELFF
>TRBV28|once|TRBJ2-5|TRBD1
TGTGCCAGAGGAACCGGGACAGGGGGGGCTGTGGAGACCCAGTACTTC
CARGTGTGGAVETQYF
>TRBV4-3|-|TRBJ1-6|TRBD1
TGCGCCAGCAGCCAAGACCCGGGACAGGGGCCGAATTCACCCCTCCACTTT
CASSQDPGQGPNSPLHF
>TRBV7-9|-|TRBJ1-2|-
TGTGCCAGCAGCTTCGGGGCTGTCCAGGGGACCTATGGCTACACCTTC
CASSFGAVQGTYGYTF